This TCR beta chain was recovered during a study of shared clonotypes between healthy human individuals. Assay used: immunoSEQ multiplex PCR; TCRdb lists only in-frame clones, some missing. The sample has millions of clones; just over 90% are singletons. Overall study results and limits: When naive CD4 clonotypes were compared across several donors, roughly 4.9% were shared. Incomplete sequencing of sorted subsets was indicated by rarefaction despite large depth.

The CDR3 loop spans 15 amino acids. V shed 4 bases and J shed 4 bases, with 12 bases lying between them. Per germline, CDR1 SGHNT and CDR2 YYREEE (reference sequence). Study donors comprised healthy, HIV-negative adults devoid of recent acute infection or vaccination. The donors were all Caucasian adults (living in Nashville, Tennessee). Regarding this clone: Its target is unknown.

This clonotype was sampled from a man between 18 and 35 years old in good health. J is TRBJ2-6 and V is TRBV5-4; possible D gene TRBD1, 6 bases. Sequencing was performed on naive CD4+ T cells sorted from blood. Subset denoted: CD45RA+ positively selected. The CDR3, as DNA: TGTGCCAGCAGCCGTAGGGGGACAGGGGCCAACGTCCTGACTTTC. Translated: CASSRRGTGANVLTF.